Sequencing of this T cell receptor (beta chain) was carried out in a study of response to subunit inactivated influenza vaccine. The CDR3 covers 12 residues. Germline V gives CDR1 MNHEY, CDR2 SVGEGT. Trimming at V came to 2 bases and at J to 14 bases, leaving 6 bases not matched to a gene. Comment on this clonotype: Its antigen is still unknown.

TCRdb reprocessed the RT-PCR reads with MiXCR, giving one entry per CDR3 protein. This table has about 520,000 distinct CDR3 sequences, 25% appearing once. The study's findings and limits: Authors suggested each seasonal influenza vaccination recruits few new T cells.

This specimen was CD4+ T cells sorted from PBMCs, taken roughly 5 days after vaccination. The chain couples TRBV6-2 or TRBV6-3 to TRBJ2-3, with 8 bases that match TRBD1. The receptor comes from a man aged 50 to 59 who received an inactivated influenza vaccine. The CDR3 here is CASSYRTGRAYF. CDR3 in DNA: TGTGCCAGCAGTTACCGGACAGGGCGCGCGTATTTT.